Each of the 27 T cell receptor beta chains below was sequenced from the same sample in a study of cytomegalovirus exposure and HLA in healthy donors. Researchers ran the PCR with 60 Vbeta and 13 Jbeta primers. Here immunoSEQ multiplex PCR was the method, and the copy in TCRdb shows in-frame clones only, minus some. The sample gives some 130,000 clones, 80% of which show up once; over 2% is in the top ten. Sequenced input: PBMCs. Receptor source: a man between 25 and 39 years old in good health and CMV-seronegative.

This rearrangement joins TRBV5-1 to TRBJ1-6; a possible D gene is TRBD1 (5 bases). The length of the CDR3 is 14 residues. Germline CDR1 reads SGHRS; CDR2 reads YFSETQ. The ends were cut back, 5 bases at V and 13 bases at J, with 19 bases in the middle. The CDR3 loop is CASSYGRGMGPLHF. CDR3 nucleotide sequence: TGCGCCAGCAGTTACGGACGGGGGATGGGGCCCCTCCACTTT.

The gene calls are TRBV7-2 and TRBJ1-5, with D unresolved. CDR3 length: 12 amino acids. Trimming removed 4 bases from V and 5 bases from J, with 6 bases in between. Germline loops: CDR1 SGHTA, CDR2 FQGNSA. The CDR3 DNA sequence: TGTGCCAGCAGCTCTTTTCATCAGCCCCAGCATTTT. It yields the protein CASSSFHQPQHF.

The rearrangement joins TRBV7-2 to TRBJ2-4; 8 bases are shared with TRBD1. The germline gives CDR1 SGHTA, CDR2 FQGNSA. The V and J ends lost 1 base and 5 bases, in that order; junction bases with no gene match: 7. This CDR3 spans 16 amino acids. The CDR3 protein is CASSLVAGGAQNIQYF. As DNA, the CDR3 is TGTGCCAGCAGCTTAGTGGCAGGGGGCGCCCAAAACATTCAGTACTTC.

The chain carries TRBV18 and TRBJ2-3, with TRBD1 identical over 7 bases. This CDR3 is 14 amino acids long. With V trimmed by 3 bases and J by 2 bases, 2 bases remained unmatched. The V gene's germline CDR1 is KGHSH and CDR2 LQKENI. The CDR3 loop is CASSPGQHTDTQYF. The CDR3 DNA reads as TGTGCCAGCTCACCGGGACAGCACACAGATACGCAGTATTTT.

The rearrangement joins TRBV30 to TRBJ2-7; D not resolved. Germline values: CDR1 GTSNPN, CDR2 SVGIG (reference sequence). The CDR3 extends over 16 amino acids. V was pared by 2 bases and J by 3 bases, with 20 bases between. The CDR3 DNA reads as TGTGCCTGGAGTCCCCTCCCTCCCACTCCATTCTACGAGCAGTACTTC. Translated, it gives CAWSPLPPTPFYEQYF.

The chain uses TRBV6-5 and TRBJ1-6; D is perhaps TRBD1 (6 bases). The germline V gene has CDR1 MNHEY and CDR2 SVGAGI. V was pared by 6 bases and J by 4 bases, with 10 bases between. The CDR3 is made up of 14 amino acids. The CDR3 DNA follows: TGTGCCAGCAGCCCCGGGACATATAATTCACCCCTCCACTTT. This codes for CASSPGTYNSPLHF.

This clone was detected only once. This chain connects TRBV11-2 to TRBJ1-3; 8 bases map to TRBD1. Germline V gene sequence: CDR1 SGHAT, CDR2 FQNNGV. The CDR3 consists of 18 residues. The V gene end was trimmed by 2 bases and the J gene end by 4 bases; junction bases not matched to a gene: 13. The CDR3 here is CASSLWLRTGRTGNTIYF. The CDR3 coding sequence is TGTGCCAGCAGCTTATGGCTCCGGACAGGGAGAACAGGAAACACCATATATTTT.

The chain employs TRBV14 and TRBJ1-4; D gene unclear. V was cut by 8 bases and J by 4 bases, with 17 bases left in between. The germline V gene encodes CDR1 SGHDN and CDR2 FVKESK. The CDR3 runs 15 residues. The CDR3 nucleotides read TGTGCCAGCTGCTTCTTTCGAGGCTTTAATGAAAAACTGTTTTTT. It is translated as CASCFFRGFNEKLFF.

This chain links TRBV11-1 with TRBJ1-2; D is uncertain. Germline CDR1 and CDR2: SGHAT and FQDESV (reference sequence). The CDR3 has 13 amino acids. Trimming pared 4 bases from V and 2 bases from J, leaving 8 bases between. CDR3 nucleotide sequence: TGTGCCAGCAGCTCAGGACTAAACTATGGCTACACCTTC. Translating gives CASSSGLNYGYTF.

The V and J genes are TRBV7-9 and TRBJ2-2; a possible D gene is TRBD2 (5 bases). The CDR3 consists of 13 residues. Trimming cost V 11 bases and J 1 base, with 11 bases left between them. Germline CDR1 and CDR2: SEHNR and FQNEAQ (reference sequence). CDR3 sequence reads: CARGGRNTGELFF. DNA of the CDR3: TGTGCCCGCGGAGGCCGGAACACCGGGGAGCTGTTTTTT.

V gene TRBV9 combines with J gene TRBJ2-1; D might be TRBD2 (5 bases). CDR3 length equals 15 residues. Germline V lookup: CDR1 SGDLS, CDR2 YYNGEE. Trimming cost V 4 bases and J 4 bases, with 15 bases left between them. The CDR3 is CASSRGSIEYNEQFF. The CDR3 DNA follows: TGTGCCAGCAGCCGAGGGTCCATCGAGTACAATGAGCAGTTCTTC.

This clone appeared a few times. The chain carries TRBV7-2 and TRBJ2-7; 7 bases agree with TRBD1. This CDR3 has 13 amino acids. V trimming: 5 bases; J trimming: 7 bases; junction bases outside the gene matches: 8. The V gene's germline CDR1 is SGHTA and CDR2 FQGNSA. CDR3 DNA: TGTGCCAGCAGCCGGGACAGACCACGGGAGCAGTACTTC. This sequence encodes CASSRDRPREQYF.

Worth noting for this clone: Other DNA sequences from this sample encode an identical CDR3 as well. CDR3 sequence: CASSLAPGYEQYF. Here the CDR3 DNA reads TGTGCCAGCAGCTTAGCACCAGGCTACGAGCAGTACTTC. V gene TRBV5-4 combines with J gene TRBJ2-7; no reliable D call. The length of the CDR3 is 13 residues. CDR1 is SGHNT and CDR2 is YYREEE in the germline V gene (reference sequence). The V end was cut by 2 bases, the J end by 3 bases, with 9 bases between.

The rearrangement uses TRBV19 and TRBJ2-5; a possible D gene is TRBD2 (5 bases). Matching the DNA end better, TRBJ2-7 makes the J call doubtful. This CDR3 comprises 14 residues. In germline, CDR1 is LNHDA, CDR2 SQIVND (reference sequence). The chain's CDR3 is CASSPIAISYEQYF. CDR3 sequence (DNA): TGTGCCAGTAGTCCGATAGCGATCTCCTACGAGCAGTACTTC.

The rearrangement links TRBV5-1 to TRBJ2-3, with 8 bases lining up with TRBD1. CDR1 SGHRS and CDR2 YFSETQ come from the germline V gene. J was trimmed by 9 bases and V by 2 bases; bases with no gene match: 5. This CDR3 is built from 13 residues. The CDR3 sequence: CASSLAQGDTQYF. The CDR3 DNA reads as TGCGCCAGCAGCTTAGCACAGGGGGACACGCAGTATTTT.

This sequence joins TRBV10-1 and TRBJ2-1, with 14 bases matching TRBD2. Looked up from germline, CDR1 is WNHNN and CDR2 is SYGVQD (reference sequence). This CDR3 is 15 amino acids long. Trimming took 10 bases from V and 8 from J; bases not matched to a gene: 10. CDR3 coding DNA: TGCGCCAAAGGACTAGCGGGAGGAGGGAAGGATGAGCAGTTCTTC. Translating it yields CAKGLAGGGKDEQFF.

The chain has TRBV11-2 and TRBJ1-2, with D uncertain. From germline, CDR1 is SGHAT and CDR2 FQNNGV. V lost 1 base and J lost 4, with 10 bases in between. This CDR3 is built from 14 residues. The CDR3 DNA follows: TGTGCCAGCAGCTTAGCCTCCGGGAGCTATGGCTACACCTTC. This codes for CASSLASGSYGYTF.

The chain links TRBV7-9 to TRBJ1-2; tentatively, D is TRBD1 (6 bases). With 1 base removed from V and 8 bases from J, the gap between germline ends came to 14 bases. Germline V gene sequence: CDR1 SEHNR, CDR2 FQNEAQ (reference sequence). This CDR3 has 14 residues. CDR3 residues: CASSLEGSGDGYTF. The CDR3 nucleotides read TGTGCCAGCAGCTTAGAAGGGTCAGGGGACGGCTACACCTTC.

CDR3 nucleotide sequence: TGTGCCAGTTCTAAGGTGAGGAATGAGCAGTTCTTC. It encodes CASSKVRNEQFF. The chain uses TRBV19 and TRBJ2-1; D is ambiguous. CDR1 is LNHDA, CDR2 SQIVND, per germline (reference sequence). The ends were cut back, 8 bases at V and 7 bases at J, with 12 bases in the middle. The CDR3 spans 12 residues.

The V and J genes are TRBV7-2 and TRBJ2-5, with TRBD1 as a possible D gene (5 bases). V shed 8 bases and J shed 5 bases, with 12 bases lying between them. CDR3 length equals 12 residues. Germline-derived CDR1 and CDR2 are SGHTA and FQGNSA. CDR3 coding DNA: TGTGCCAGCTCTCCCTGGGGCGAGACCCAGTACTTC. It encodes CASSPWGETQYF.

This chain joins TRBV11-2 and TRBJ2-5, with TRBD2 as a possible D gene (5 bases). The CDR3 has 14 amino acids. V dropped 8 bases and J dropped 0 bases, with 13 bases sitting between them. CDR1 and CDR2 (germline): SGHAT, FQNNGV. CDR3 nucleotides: TGTGCCAGCTCCGGGGTCGGGTACCAAGAGACCCAGTACTTC. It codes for CASSGVGYQETQYF.

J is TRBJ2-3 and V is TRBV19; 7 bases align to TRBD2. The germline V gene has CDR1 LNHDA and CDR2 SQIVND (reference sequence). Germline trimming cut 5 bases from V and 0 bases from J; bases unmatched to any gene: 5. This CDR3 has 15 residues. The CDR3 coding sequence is TGTGCCAGTAGTTGGGGAGGGGCTAGCACAGATACGCAGTATTTT. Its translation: CASSWGGASTDTQYF.

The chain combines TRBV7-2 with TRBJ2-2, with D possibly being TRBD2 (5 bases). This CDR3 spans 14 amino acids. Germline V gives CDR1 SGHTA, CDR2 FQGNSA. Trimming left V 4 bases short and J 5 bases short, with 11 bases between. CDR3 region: CASSSLLETGELFF. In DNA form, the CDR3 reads TGTGCCAGCAGCTCATTACTAGAGACCGGGGAGCTGTTTTTT.

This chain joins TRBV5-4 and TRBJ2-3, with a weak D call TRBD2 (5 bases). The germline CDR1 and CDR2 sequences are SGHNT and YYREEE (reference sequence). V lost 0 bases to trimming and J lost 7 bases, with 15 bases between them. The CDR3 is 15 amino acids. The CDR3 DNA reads TGTGCCAGCAGCTTGGCGGGGAACCCCACGCATACGCAGTATTTT. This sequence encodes CASSLAGNPTHTQYF.

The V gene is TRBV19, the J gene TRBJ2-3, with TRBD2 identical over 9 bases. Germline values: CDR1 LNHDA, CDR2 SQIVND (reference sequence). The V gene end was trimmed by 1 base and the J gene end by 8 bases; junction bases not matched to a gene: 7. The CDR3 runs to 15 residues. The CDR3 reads CASSIGGRAHLTQYF. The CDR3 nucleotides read TGTGCCAGTAGTATAGGCGGGAGGGCCCACCTTACGCAGTATTTT.

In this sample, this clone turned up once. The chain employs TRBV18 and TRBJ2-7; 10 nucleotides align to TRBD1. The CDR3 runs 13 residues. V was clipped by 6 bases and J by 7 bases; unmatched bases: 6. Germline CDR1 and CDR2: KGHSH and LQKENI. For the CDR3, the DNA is TGTGCCAGCTCCCCGGGACAGGGGCCTGAGCAGTACTTC. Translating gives CASSPGQGPEQYF.

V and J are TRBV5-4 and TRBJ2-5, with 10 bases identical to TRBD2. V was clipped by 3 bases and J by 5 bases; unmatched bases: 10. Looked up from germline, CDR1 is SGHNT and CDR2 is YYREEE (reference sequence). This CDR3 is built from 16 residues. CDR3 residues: CASSWKAGGPPETQYF. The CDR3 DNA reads TGTGCCAGCAGCTGGAAAGCGGGAGGGCCTCCGGAGACCCAGTACTTC. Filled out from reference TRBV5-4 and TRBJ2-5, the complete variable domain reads ETGVTQSPTHLIKTRGQQVTLRCSSQSGHNTVSWYQQALGQGPQFIFQYYREEENGRGNFPPRFSGLQFPNYSSELNVNALELDDSALYLCASSWKAGGPPETQYFGPGTRLLVL.